This TCR beta chain was found in a study of monozygotic twins with inflammatory bowel disease (dated 2019 in TCRdb). For context, the study as a whole: A total of approximately 28 monozygotic twin pairs were included in the full study, comprising nine German pairs (four IBD-concordant, five IBD-discordant) and 19 IBD-discordant Danish pairs. The search for disease-associated traits relied mainly on comparing IBD patients with their genetically identical healthy co-twins within discordant pairs. Each individual had, on average, about 151 000 unique TCRalpha sequences and 181 000 unique TCRbeta sequences available for analysis. What the work shows at the level of the full study, not this receptor alone: Repertoire similarity did not differ between concordant and discordant twins, possibly due to limited statistical power. Differing immunosuppressive treatments among patients may have added background noise and inter-individual variability to the repertoires. A decrease in TCRbeta repertoire diversity, as measured by inverse Simpson index, was observed in IBD patients compared with their healthy co-twins. Distinction between different T cell subtypes could not be achieved in the analysis. No single strong signal or clonotype linked to IBD turned up in the results, so the idea that one exists was not supported. Fewer clonotypes were shared with other individuals by IBD patients than by healthy twins, most markedly in patients showing signs of disease activity.

Receptor amplification or capture employed 5' RACE. Preparation of each TCR library used approximately 3,700 ng of total RNA. cDNA was synthesized with SMARTScribe reverse transcriptase in eight separate reactions per sample. During cDNA synthesis, unique molecular identifiers containing a 6-nucleotide sample barcode were introduced by template switching. Two nested PCRs of about 17 and 10 cycles amplified the TCRalpha and TCRbeta cDNA, and bead purification followed each PCR. Before amplification, the cDNA was both treated with uracil DNA-glycosylase and purified with the QIAquick PCR purification kit. In the second PCR, Illumina TruSeq-compatible adapters and sample-specific barcodes were added. TapeStation and Qubit were used to check library quality and concentration, and approximately 5.5 ng of each library went into the pool. Sequencing of the pooled libraries was done on an Illumina HiSeq2500 single-index Rapid Run using custom sequencing primers and 2 x 100 bp reads. Per the original workflow: MiGEC version 1.2.6 was used for UMI-based consensus assembly to correct PCR and sequencing errors. MiXCR version 2.1.1 was used to carry out V(D)J alignment, clonotype assembly and CDR3 extraction. Normalisation of gene usage, clonotype sharing and MAIT/NKT TCR abundance was achieved by analysing the top 1000, 10 000 and 20 000 clonotypes per sample. Diversity was computed as the inverse Simpson index with the vegan R package after downsampling to 27 000 UMIs. Statistical testing used paired Mann-Whitney U tests on the discordant twin pairs and applied Benjamini-Hochberg correction for multiple testing. TCRdb reprocessed the reads and assigns one entry to each CDR3 protein sequence, leaving out DNA. The V and J calls follow TCRdb's processing rather than the paper's. The sample's clone listing holds about 300,000 distinct CDR3 sequences. The ten largest make up 5.6% of the sample.

With respect to this clonotype: What antigen it recognizes has not been identified.

From each donor, a 2.5 ml peripheral blood sample was collected into PAXgene tubes and kept at -80 degrees C. Without any T cell sorting, total RNA was extracted from whole blood using the PAXgene blood miRNA kit on an automated QIAcube. Deep TCRalpha and TCRbeta repertoire profiling with unique molecular barcoding was performed on peripheral blood of monozygotic twin pairs concordant or discordant for inflammatory bowel disease. Smoking habits were recorded for all twin pairs, with individuals classified as current, former or never smokers. Including the terminal cysteine and phenylalanine, the CDR3 comprises 15 residues. No nucleotide data were recorded. The germline V gene supplies CDR1 SGHTA and CDR2 FQGNSA.

The sample comprised blood. The sequence came from a human donor with ulcerative colitis or Crohn's disease, or a healthy co-twin of an affected twin (not recorded which). Here the chain combines TRBV7-2 and TRBJ2-1; TCRdb proposes TRBD2, but this gene call is untestable without DNA. The CDR3 loop reads CASSLVGERLNEQFF.